This record covers a single T cell receptor beta chain. No antigen is known for it. Trimming took off 6 bases at V and 4 bases at J, with 12 bases between the two ends. CDR1 is SEHNR and CDR2 is FQNEAQ in the germline V gene (reference sequence). This CDR3 spans 13 amino acids. This sample was included in a study of PD-1 blockade in classical Hodgkin lymphoma. All patients experienced relapse after autologous stem cell transplantation, and brentuximab vedotin exposure was variable. Complete response, partial response or progressive disease were the best responses. Assay used: immunoSEQ multiplex PCR; TCRdb lists only in-frame clones, some missing. The table lists around 45,000 clones, roughly 78% of them singletons, with about 3% in the top ten. Study conclusions and caveats: As was reported, newly diagnosed patients showed lower baseline TCR diversity than healthy donors did.

The source is a human donor with classical Hodgkin lymphoma. The chain recombines TRBV7-9 with TRBJ1-1, with unresolved D. The specimen was peripheral blood mononuclear cells (PBMCs), collected before the second cycle of nivolumab. The CDR3 DNA follows: TGTGCCAGCAGTTTTAGGGCGGGCACTGAAGCTTTCTTT. It translates to CASSFRAGTEAFF.